A selection of T cell receptor beta chains follows, all from one sample in a study of T cells in Graves' hyperthyroidism and ophthalmopathy. In TCRdb, the multiplex PCR reads were re-called with MiXCR into one record per CDR3 protein. The sample lists 500,000 to 700,000 distinct CDR3 sequences, approximately 15% occurring once. The specimen was blood. Receptors originate from a woman aged 18-29 years with Graves' hyperthyroidism. CDR3s include the opening cysteine and the closing phenylalanine or tryptophan. The D gene is left open where the match is weak. Only part of the rows carry a size: once, few, many, or a class if the clone is expanded.

CDR3 protein: CASSGLAGDLGEQYF; CDR3 DNA: TGTGCCAGCTCGGGACTAGCGGGAGATCTGGGTGAGCAGTACTTC; J gene: TRBJ2-7; clone size: .; V gene: TRBV28; D gene: TRBD2
CDR3 protein: CASSLPGLAYNEQFF; CDR3 DNA: TGTGCCAGCAGCTTACCGGGACTAGCCTACAATGAGCAGTTCTTC; J gene: TRBJ2-1; clone size: few; V gene: TRBV5-6; D gene: TRBD2
CDR3 protein: CASSRHLSLSGTGELFF; CDR3 DNA: TGTGCCAGCAGCCGACATCTCTCGCTCTCGGGCACCGGGGAGCTGTTTTTT; J gene: TRBJ2-2; clone size: .; V gene: TRBV3-1; D gene: .
CDR3 protein: CASTGLNTGELFF; CDR3 DNA: TGTGCCAGCACCGGGCTGAACACCGGGGAGCTGTTTTTT; J gene: TRBJ2-2; clone size: .; V gene: TRBV2; D gene: .
CDR3 protein: CASSPPFLGQETQYF; CDR3 DNA: TGTGCCAGCAGTCCCCCTTTTCTGGGCCAAGAGACCCAGTACTTC; J gene: TRBJ2-5; clone size: .; V gene: TRBV6-1; D gene: .
CDR3 protein: CASRARLGGTDTQYF; CDR3 DNA: TGTGCCAGCAGGGCTCGGTTGGGGGGCACAGATACGCAGTATTTT; J gene: TRBJ2-3; clone size: many; V gene: TRBV2; D gene: .
CDR3 protein: CASSYRGGSAYNEQFF; CDR3 DNA: TGTGCCAGCAGTTACCGGGGCGGGAGCGCTTACAATGAGCAGTTCTTC; J gene: TRBJ2-1; clone size: few; V gene: TRBV28; D gene: TRBD2
CDR3 protein: CASSLGLKVDTQYF; CDR3 DNA: TGTGCCAGCAGCCTGGGACTTAAAGTAGATACGCAGTATTTT; J gene: TRBJ2-3; clone size: many; V gene: TRBV7-8; D gene: .
CDR3 protein: CASSFQRQTDTQYF; CDR3 DNA: TGTGCCAGCAGCTTCCAAAGACAGACAGATACGCAGTATTTT; J gene: TRBJ2-3; clone size: .; V gene: TRBV7-9; D gene: .
CDR3 protein: CAISESAPSTDTQYF; CDR3 DNA: TGTGCCATCAGTGAGTCGGCACCTAGCACAGATACGCAGTATTTT; J gene: TRBJ2-3; clone size: many; V gene: TRBV10-3; D gene: .
CDR3 protein: CASSLDRGTGYTF; CDR3 DNA: TGCGCCAGCAGCCTGGACAGGGGGACTGGCTACACCTTC; J gene: TRBJ1-2; clone size: few; V gene: TRBV5-1; D gene: TRBD1
CDR3 protein: CASSQPGLAGNEQFF; CDR3 DNA: TGCGCCAGCAGCCAACCGGGACTAGCGGGGAATGAGCAGTTCTTC; J gene: TRBJ2-1; clone size: few; V gene: TRBV4-3; D gene: TRBD2
CDR3 protein: CASSPTSGPSGETQYF; CDR3 DNA: TGTGCCAGCAGCCCGACTAGCGGACCGTCCGGAGAGACCCAGTACTTC; J gene: TRBJ2-5; clone size: few; V gene: TRBV28; D gene: TRBD2
CDR3 protein: CASSPGTSGYNEQFF; CDR3 DNA: TGTGCCAGCTCACCAGGGACTAGCGGCTACAATGAGCAGTTCTTC; J gene: TRBJ2-1; clone size: many; V gene: TRBV27; D gene: TRBD2
CDR3 protein: CASSPPGALGGYTF; CDR3 DNA: TGTGCCAGCAGCCCCCCCGGAGCCCTAGGAGGCTACACCTTC; J gene: TRBJ1-2; clone size: .; V gene: TRBV3-1; D gene: .
CDR3 protein: CASRPSGRAYNEQFF; CDR3 DNA: TGCGCCAGCAGACCCAGCGGGAGGGCCTACAATGAGCAGTTCTTC; J gene: TRBJ2-1; clone size: .; V gene: TRBV5-1; D gene: TRBD2
CDR3 protein: CASSDPLAGVTDTQYF; CDR3 DNA: TGTGCCAGCAGTGATCCCTTAGCGGGGGTCACAGATACGCAGTATTTT; J gene: TRBJ2-3; clone size: many; V gene: TRBV2; D gene: TRBD2
CDR3 protein: CASSTGTGTPGNTIYF; CDR3 DNA: TGTGCCAGCAGCACCGGGACAGGGACTCCTGGAAACACCATATATTTT; J gene: TRBJ1-3; clone size: few; V gene: TRBV7-2; D gene: TRBD1
CDR3 protein: CASSSRTGYLGTNTEAFF; CDR3 DNA: TGTGCCAGCAGCTCGAGGACAGGGTATTTGGGGACGAACACTGAAGCTTTCTTT; J gene: TRBJ1-1; clone size: many; V gene: TRBV7-6; D gene: TRBD1
CDR3 protein: CASSPDLPERGETQYF; CDR3 DNA: TGTGCCAGTAGTCCGGATTTGCCCGAGAGGGGGGAGACCCAGTACTTC; J gene: TRBJ2-5; clone size: .; V gene: TRBV19; D gene: .
CDR3 protein: CASRTTGGPNEKLFF; CDR3 DNA: TGTGCCAGCAGAACGACAGGGGGCCCAAATGAAAAACTGTTTTTT; J gene: TRBJ1-4; clone size: .; V gene: TRBV12-3/TRBV12-4; D gene: TRBD1
CDR3 protein: CASSPPDRLNTEAFF; CDR3 DNA: TGTGCCAGCAGTCCACCGGACAGGCTGAACACTGAAGCTTTCTTT; J gene: TRBJ1-1; clone size: .; V gene: TRBV28; D gene: TRBD1
CDR3 protein: CASSSPPLARGGGTQYF; CDR3 DNA: TGCGCCAGCAGCTCCCCTCCGCTAGCGAGGGGAGGGGGTACGCAGTATTTT; J gene: TRBJ2-3; clone size: many; V gene: TRBV5-1; D gene: .
CDR3 protein: CASSSSGRRSYEQYF; CDR3 DNA: TGTGCCAGCAGTTCTAGCGGGCGACGCTCCTACGAGCAGTACTTC; J gene: TRBJ2-7; clone size: few; V gene: TRBV7-9; D gene: TRBD2
CDR3 protein: CSARRGIYSNQPLHF; CDR3 DNA: TGCAGTGCTAGAAGAGGAATCTATAGCAATCAGCCCCTGCATTTT; J gene: TRBJ1-5; clone size: .; V gene: TRBV20-1; D gene: .
CDR3 protein: CASRIRVLETAYNEQFF; CDR3 DNA: TGTGCCAGCAGAATTAGGGTTCTAGAGACAGCCTACAATGAGCAGTTCTTC; J gene: TRBJ2-1; clone size: .; V gene: TRBV2; D gene: .
CDR3 protein: CSVDWIVLRDRVTYNEQFF; CDR3 DNA: TGCAGCGTTGACTGGATAGTGCTCCGGGACAGGGTAACGTACAATGAGCAGTTCTTC; J gene: TRBJ2-1; clone size: .; V gene: TRBV29-1; D gene: TRBD1
CDR3 protein: CASSWGDRAGDEQYF; CDR3 DNA: TGCGCCAGCAGCTGGGGGGACAGGGCCGGCGACGAGCAGTACTTC; J gene: TRBJ2-7; clone size: .; V gene: TRBV5-1; D gene: TRBD1
CDR3 protein: CATTREGASTDTQYF; CDR3 DNA: TGTGCCACCACCCGTGAGGGGGCCAGCACAGATACGCAGTATTTT; J gene: TRBJ2-3; clone size: many; V gene: TRBV6-1; D gene: TRBD1
CDR3 protein: CASSLAGRGMDTQYF; CDR3 DNA: TGTGCCAGCAGCTTAGCAGGCAGGGGAATGGATACGCAGTATTTT; J gene: TRBJ2-3; clone size: many; V gene: TRBV11-2; D gene: .
CDR3 protein: CASSPAGDFYNEQFF; CDR3 DNA: TGTGCCAGCAGTCCAGCGGGAGACTTCTACAATGAGCAGTTCTTC; J gene: TRBJ2-1; clone size: few; V gene: TRBV27; D gene: TRBD2
CDR3 protein: CASSQRSGTDYNEQFF; CDR3 DNA: TGTGCCAGCAGCCAAAGGTCAGGGACAGACTACAATGAGCAGTTCTTC; J gene: TRBJ2-1; clone size: few; V gene: TRBV28; D gene: TRBD1
CDR3 protein: CASSRRQGDHQPQHF; CDR3 DNA: TGTGCCAGCAGCCGTCGACAGGGCGACCATCAGCCCCAGCATTTT; J gene: TRBJ1-5; clone size: many; V gene: TRBV12-3/TRBV12-4; D gene: TRBD1
CDR3 protein: CASSPRSGLNEQFF; CDR3 DNA: TGTGCCAGCTCACCACGGTCAGGGCTCAATGAGCAGTTCTTC; J gene: TRBJ2-1; clone size: many; V gene: TRBV18; D gene: .
CDR3 protein: CSDRASGPYNEQFF; CDR3 DNA: TGCAGTGATCGGGCTAGCGGGCCCTACAATGAGCAGTTCTTC; J gene: TRBJ2-1; clone size: many; V gene: TRBV20-1; D gene: TRBD2
CDR3 protein: CASSLADRLSPPIQYF; CDR3 DNA: TGCGCCAGCAGCTTGGCCGACAGGCTATCCCCCCCCATTCAGTACTTC; J gene: TRBJ2-4; clone size: .; V gene: TRBV5-1; D gene: .
CDR3 protein: CASSAPWSGKDNEQFF; CDR3 DNA: TGTGCCAGCAGTGCCCCTTGGAGCGGGAAGGACAATGAGCAGTTCTTC; J gene: TRBJ2-1; clone size: few; V gene: TRBV6-1; D gene: TRBD2
CDR3 protein: CASSTASVTGELFF; CDR3 DNA: TGTGCCAGTAGTACGGCTAGCGTCACCGGGGAGCTGTTTTTT; J gene: TRBJ2-2; clone size: few; V gene: TRBV19; D gene: .
CDR3 protein: CASSFRPQGSNQPQHF; CDR3 DNA: TGTGCCAGCAGCTTCAGACCACAGGGGAGCAATCAGCCCCAGCATTTT; J gene: TRBJ1-5; clone size: many; V gene: TRBV5-6; D gene: TRBD1
CDR3 protein: CATSRDRLGLSPDTQYF; CDR3 DNA: TGTGCCACCAGCAGAGATCGTTTGGGGCTCTCCCCGGATACGCAGTATTTT; J gene: TRBJ2-3; clone size: few; V gene: TRBV15; D gene: .
CDR3 protein: CAIHSSGTPTPGANVLTF; CDR3 DNA: TGTGCCATCCACTCCTCCGGGACTCCGACACCTGGGGCCAACGTCCTGACTTTC; J gene: TRBJ2-6; clone size: few; V gene: TRBV10-3; D gene: .
CDR3 protein: CASSLAGISGANVLTF; CDR3 DNA: TGTGCCAGCAGCTTAGCGGGAATCTCTGGGGCCAACGTCCTGACTTTC; J gene: TRBJ2-6; clone size: many; V gene: TRBV7-9; D gene: .
CDR3 protein: CASSRPSRGQYF; CDR3 DNA: TGTGCCAGCAGCAGGCCTTCCCGGGGGCAGTACTTC; J gene: TRBJ2-7; clone size: few; V gene: TRBV11-2; D gene: .
CDR3 protein: CASSERGTIAPDTQYF; CDR3 DNA: TGTGCCAGCAGTGAACGGGGGACTATTGCCCCAGATACGCAGTATTTT; J gene: TRBJ2-3; clone size: many; V gene: TRBV2; D gene: TRBD2
CDR3 protein: CSAKVQATQYF; CDR3 DNA: TGCAGTGCTAAGGTCCAGGCCACGCAGTATTTT; J gene: TRBJ2-3; clone size: many; V gene: TRBV20-1; D gene: .
CDR3 protein: CATSEGGFTYNEQFF; CDR3 DNA: TGTGCCACCAGTGAAGGGGGCTTCACCTACAATGAGCAGTTCTTC; J gene: TRBJ2-1; clone size: few; V gene: TRBV24-1; D gene: TRBD1